Listed below are T cell receptor beta chains from one sample, sequenced in a study of control samples from healthy donors and cancer patients. The repertoire was sequenced with immunoSEQ multiplex PCR; TCRdb's copy has only in-frame clones and lacks some. Found here are approximately 100,000 clones, just under 95% of them singletons; the top ten hold about 3%. What was sequenced was blood. Receptor source: a human donor in good health. The donor label of this sample is uncertain. Both conserved end residues are part of each CDR3. D genes are given only for firm matches. Clone size, where shown, is once, few, many, or a class for clones that have expanded.

V gene	D gene	clone size	J gene	CDR3 DNA	CDR3 protein
TRBV25-1	.	.	TRBJ2-4	TGTGCCAGCAGTGAAGGTCACAGCCAAGGGGGCATTCAGTACTTC	CASSEGHSQGGIQYF
TRBV11-2	.	.	TRBJ1-1	TGTGCCAGCAGCTTAGGGGTATTGGGGTTAATGAACACTGAAGCTTTCTTT	CASSLGVLGLMNTEAFF
TRBV6-6	.	.	TRBJ1-1	TGTGCCAGCAGTGTCAGGGTAACTGAAGCTTTCTTT	CASSVRVTEAFF
TRBV12-3/TRBV12-4	.	few	TRBJ1-1	TGTGCCAGCAGTTTTGGGGTTTCCACTGAAGCTTTCTTT	CASSFGVSTEAFF
TRBV6-1	.	.	TRBJ2-5	TGTGCCAGCAGTGAAAGGCGGGGTCGAGAGACCCAGTACTTC	CASSERRGRETQYF
TRBV2	TRBD1	.	TRBJ2-1	TGTGCCAGCAGGGTAGGGACAGGGGCCTTTATATTAGAGCAGTTCTTC	CASRVGTGAFILEQFF
TRBV5-8	TRBD1	few	TRBJ1-3	TGTGCCAGCAGCTCCGACAGGGTACCTGGAAACACCATATATTTT	CASSSDRVPGNTIYF
TRBV28	.	.	TRBJ1-2	TGTGCCACCACGACAGGAACTAACTATGGCTACACCTTC	CATTTGTNYGYTF
TRBV6-2/TRBV6-3	.	.	TRBJ2-1	TGTGCCAGCAGCCAGACTGGCTCCTACAATGAGCAGTTCTTC	CASSQTGSYNEQFF
TRBV6-5	.	.	TRBJ2-1	TGTGCCAGCAGCCCAGAAAGGGGGTACAATGAGCAGTTCTTC	CASSPERGYNEQFF
TRBV15	.	.	TRBJ2-7	TGTGCCACCAGCAGAAGAGGGTACCCCTACGAGCAGTACTTC	CATSRRGYPYEQYF
TRBV27	TRBD1	.	TRBJ1-2	TGTGCCAGCAGTTTATGGGCTGGGACAGGGGTCGGGGCTAACTATGGCTACACCTTC	CASSLWAGTGVGANYGYTF
TRBV19	TRBD1	.	TRBJ1-2	TGTGCCAGTAACGACAGGGGCCTAGGCTACACCTTC	CASNDRGLGYTF
TRBV12-5	.	.	TRBJ2-6	TGTGCTAGTGGTTTGGTCACACTCTCTGGGGCCAACGTCCTGACTTTC	CASGLVTLSGANVLTF
TRBV9	.	.	TRBJ2-3	TGTGCCAGCAGCGTATCGCAAACCACAGATACGCAGTATTTT	CASSVSQTTDTQYF
TRBV2	TRBD1	.	TRBJ2-7	TGTGCCAGCATCTTAGTTAGGACAGGCTCCGGCGAGCAGTACTTC	CASILVRTGSGEQYF
TRBV6-2/TRBV6-3	.	.	TRBJ1-2	TGTGCCAGCAGTTACGCTGTAACAGGGATGGGCTACACCTTC	CASSYAVTGMGYTF
TRBV10-3	TRBD2	.	TRBJ2-2	TGTGCCATCAGCCTGGGGGGGACCGCCGGGGAGCTGTTTTTT	CAISLGGTAGELFF
TRBV6-6	TRBD1	few	TRBJ1-2	TGTGCCAGCAGTCCCCGGACAGGGGGCATTACCAACTATGGCTACACCTTC	CASSPRTGGITNYGYTF
TRBV4-3	.	once	TRBJ2-1	TGCGCCAGCAGCCAAGCTCTGGGGTATGAGCAGTTCTTC	CASSQALGYEQFF
TRBV28	.	.	TRBJ2-2	TGTGCCACCCTCGGGGGGGGGACAGTGACCGGGGAGCTGTTTTTT	CATLGGGTVTGELFF
TRBV11-2	TRBD1	.	TRBJ2-2	TGTGCCAGCAGCTTAGTCGGACAGGGGGTCAACACCGGGGAGCTGTTTTTT	CASSLVGQGVNTGELFF
TRBV24-1	.	.	TRBJ2-2	TGTGCCACCAGTGATTTGCGCGGGGAGCTGTTTTTT	CATSDLRGELFF
TRBV5-1	.	.	TRBJ1-5	TGCGCCAGCCCCAACACAATCGGCAATCAGCCCCAGCATTTT	CASPNTIGNQPQHF
TRBV3-1/TRBV3-2	.	.	TRBJ2-3	TGTGCCAGCAGGTCCAGGGAAGATACGCAGTATTTT	CASRSREDTQYF
TRBV6-4	.	.	TRBJ1-6	TGTGCCAGCAGTGAGAGTAATTCACCCCTCCACTTT	CASSESNSPLHF
TRBV24-1	.	many	TRBJ2-2	TGTGCCACCAGTGGAAAGGCGAACACCGGGGAGCTGTTTTTT	CATSGKANTGELFF
TRBV10-2	TRBD1	.	TRBJ1-1	TGCGCCAGCAGTCTGACAGGGATCACTGAAGCTTTCTTT	CASSLTGITEAFF
TRBV18	.	.	TRBJ1-6	TGTGCCAGCTCACCACCGCCGGGTCGGAGTTCACCCCTCCACTTT	CASSPPPGRSSPLHF
TRBV29-1	.	.	TRBJ2-2	TGCAGCGTTGAGAGGCGCCAGTCCACCGGGGAGCTGTTTTTT	CSVERRQSTGELFF
TRBV7-6	.	.	TRBJ2-3	TGTGCCAGCAGCCCCCGAAATGCAGATACGCAGTATTTT	CASSPRNADTQYF
TRBV7-9	TRBD2	.	TRBJ2-3	TGTGCCAGCAGCTCCAATCGAAGGACTAGCGGGGGAATCACAGATACGCAGTATTTT	CASSSNRRTSGGITDTQYF
TRBV19	.	.	TRBJ1-1	TGTGCCAGTAGTAAAGGGACCGCGGAGAGAACTGAAGCTTTCTTT	CASSKGTAERTEAFF
TRBV6-2/TRBV6-3	.	.	TRBJ1-2	TGTGCCAGCAGCCGCCCAGGGGCCTATGGCTACACCTTC	CASSRPGAYGYTF
TRBV5-4	.	.	TRBJ1-1	TGTGCCAGCAGCTTGGGTGGGGTCACTGAAGCTTTCTTT	CASSLGGVTEAFF
TRBV18	TRBD1	.	TRBJ2-7	TGTGCCAGCTCACCAGGGACAGATTCCTTCGAGCAGTACTTC	CASSPGTDSFEQYF
TRBV6-5	TRBD1	.	TRBJ1-2	TGTGCCAGCATAGAGGGGGCTTACGGCTATGGCTACACCTTC	CASIEGAYGYGYTF
TRBV29-1	TRBD1	.	TRBJ2-5	TGCAGCGTTGGGGGACAGGGGGTAATCGAGACCCAGTACTTC	CSVGGQGVIETQYF
TRBV9	.	.	TRBJ1-2	TGTGCCAGCAGCGTAGCTCTAGGAGGGAACTATGGCTACACCTTC	CASSVALGGNYGYTF
TRBV9	TRBD1	once	TRBJ2-3	TGTGCCAGCAGCGTAGTGAACCCCGGGACAGGGGGAGATACGCAGTATTTT	CASSVVNPGTGGDTQYF
TRBV9	.	.	TRBJ2-1	TGTGCCAGCAGCGTAGCCCATTACTCCTACAATGAGCAGTTCTTC	CASSVAHYSYNEQFF
TRBV6-5	.	.	TRBJ2-1	TGTGCCAGCAGTTACGACGGCTACAATGAGCAGTTCTTC	CASSYDGYNEQFF
TRBV5-1	TRBD1	.	TRBJ2-3	TGCGCCAGCAATGGCAGGGGGTCTTACACAGATACGCAGTATTTT	CASNGRGSYTDTQYF
TRBV7-2	.	.	TRBJ2-5	TGTGCCAGCAGCTTATCGGAGACCCAGTACTTC	CASSLSETQYF
TRBV9	.	few	TRBJ2-7	TGTGCCAGCAGCGTAGAGGCGGGTTACGAGCAGTACTTC	CASSVEAGYEQYF
TRBV7-2	.	.	TRBJ1-2	TGTGCCAGCAGCAGAACAGGGTTGGACTATGGCTACACCTTC	CASSRTGLDYGYTF
TRBV7-8	.	.	TRBJ2-3	TGTGCCAGCAGCTTAGGGGGGCCGTCAACAGATACGCAGTATTTT	CASSLGGPSTDTQYF
TRBV5-1	TRBD2	.	TRBJ2-3	TGCGCCAGCAGCTTTGGACTAGCGGGGGTAACTAGCACAGATACGCAGTATTTT	CASSFGLAGVTSTDTQYF